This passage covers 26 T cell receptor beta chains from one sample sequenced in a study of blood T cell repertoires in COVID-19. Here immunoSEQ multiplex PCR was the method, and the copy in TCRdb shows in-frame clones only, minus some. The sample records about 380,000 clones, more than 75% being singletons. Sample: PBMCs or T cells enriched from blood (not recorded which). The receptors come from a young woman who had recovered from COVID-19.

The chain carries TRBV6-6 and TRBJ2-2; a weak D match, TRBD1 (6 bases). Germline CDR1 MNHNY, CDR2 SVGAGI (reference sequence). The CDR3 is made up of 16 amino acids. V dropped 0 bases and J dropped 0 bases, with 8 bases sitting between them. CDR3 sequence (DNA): TGTGCCAGCAGTTACTCCTACAGGGCGAACACCGGGGAGCTGTTTTTT. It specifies CASSYSYRANTGELFF.

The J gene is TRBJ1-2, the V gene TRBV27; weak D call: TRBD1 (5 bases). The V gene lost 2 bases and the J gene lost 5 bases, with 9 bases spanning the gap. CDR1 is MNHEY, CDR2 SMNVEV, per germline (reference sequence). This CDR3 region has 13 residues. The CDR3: CASSLSGGYGYTF. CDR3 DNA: TGTGCCAGCAGTTTAAGTGGGGGGTATGGCTACACCTTC.

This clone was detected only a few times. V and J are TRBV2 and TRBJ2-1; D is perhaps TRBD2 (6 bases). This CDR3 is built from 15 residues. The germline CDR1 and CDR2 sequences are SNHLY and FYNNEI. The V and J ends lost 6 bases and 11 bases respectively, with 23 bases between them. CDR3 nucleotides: TGTGCCAGCAGGCACCCCAGGGCGGAGGGGAAAAAGCAGTTCTTC. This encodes CASRHPRAEGKKQFF.

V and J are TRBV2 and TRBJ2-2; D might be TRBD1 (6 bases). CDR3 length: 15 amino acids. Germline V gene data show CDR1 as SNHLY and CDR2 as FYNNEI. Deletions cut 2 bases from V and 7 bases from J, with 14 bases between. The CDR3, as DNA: TGTGCCAGCAGTGAATATAACAGGGTTGACGGGGAGCTGTTTTTT. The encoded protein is CASSEYNRVDGELFF.

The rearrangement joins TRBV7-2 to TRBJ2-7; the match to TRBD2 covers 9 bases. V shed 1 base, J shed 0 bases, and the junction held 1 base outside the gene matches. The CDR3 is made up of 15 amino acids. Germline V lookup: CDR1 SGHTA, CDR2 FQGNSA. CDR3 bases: TGTGCCAGCAGCTTAGGAGCGGGGGGCTCCTACGAGCAGTACTTC. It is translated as CASSLGAGGSYEQYF.

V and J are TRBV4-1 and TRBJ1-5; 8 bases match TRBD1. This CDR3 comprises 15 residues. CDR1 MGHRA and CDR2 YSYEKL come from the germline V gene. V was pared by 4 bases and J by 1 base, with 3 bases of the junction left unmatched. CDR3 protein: CASSRGQGSNQPQHF. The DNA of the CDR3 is TGCGCCAGCAGCCGAGGACAGGGAAGCAATCAGCCCCAGCATTTT.

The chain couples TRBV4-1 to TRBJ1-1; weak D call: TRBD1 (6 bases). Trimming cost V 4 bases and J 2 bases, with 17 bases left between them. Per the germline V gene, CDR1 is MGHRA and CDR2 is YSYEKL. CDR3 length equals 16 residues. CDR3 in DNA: TGCGCCAGCAGCCCCCAGGGGCCCAATGGAAACACTGAAGCTTTCTTT. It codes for CASSPQGPNGNTEAFF.

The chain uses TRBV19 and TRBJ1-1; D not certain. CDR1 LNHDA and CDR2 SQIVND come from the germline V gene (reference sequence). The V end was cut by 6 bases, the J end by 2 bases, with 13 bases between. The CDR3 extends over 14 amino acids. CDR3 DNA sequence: TGTGCCAGTAGCCTAGGCGGGGTAAACACTGAAGCTTTCTTT. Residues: CASSLGGVNTEAFF. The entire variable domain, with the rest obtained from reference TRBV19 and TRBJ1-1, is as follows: DGGITQSPKYLFRKEGQNVTLSCEQNLNHDAMYWYRQDPGQGLRLIYYSQIVNDFQKGDIAEGYSVSREKKESFPLTVTSAQKNPTAFYLCASSLGGVNTEAFFGQGTRLTVV.

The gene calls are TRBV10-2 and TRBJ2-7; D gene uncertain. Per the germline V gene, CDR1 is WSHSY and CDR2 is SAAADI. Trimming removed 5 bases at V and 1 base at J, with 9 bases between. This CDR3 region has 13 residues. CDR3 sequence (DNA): TGCGCCAGCAGTACCGGAGTATCCTACGAGCAGTACTTC. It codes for CASSTGVSYEQYF.

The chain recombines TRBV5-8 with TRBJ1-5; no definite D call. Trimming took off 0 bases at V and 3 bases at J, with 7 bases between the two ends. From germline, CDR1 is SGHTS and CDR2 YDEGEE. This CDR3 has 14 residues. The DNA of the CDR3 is TGTGCCAGCAGCTTGGTCCCTACCAATCAGCCCCAGCATTTT. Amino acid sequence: CASSLVPTNQPQHF.

The CDR3 nucleotides read TGTGCCAGCAGCCAAGACCCGGGACAGGGATATCAGCCCCAGCATTTT. This sequence encodes CASSQDPGQGYQPQHF. V is TRBV4-2 and J is TRBJ1-5; 9 bases match TRBD1. From germline, CDR1 is LGHNA and CDR2 YNFKEQ. Germline trimming cut 0 bases from V and 5 bases from J; bases unmatched to any gene: 5. CDR3 size: 16 residues.

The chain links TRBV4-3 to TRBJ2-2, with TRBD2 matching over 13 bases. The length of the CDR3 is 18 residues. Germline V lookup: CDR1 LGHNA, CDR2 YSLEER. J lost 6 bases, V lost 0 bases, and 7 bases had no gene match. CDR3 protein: CASSQDELAGGSAGELFF. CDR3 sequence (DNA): TGCGCCAGCAGCCAAGATGAACTAGCGGGGGGGTCAGCCGGGGAGCTGTTTTTT.

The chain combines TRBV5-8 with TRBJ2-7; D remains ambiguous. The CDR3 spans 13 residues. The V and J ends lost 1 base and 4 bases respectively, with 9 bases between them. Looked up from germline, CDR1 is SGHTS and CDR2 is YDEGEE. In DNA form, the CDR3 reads TGTGCCAGCAGCTTGTTTCTGGAGTACGAGCAGTACTTC. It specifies CASSLFLEYEQYF. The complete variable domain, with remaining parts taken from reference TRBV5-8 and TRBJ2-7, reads EAGVTQSPTHLIKTRGQQATLRCSPISGHTSVYWYQQALGLGLQFLLWYDEGEERNRGNFPPRFSGRQFPNYSSELNVNALELEDSALYLCASSLFLEYEQYFGPGTRLTVT.

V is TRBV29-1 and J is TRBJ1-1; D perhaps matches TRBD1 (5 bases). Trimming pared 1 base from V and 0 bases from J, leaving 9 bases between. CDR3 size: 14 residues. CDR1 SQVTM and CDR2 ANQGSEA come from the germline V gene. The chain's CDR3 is CSVEGGSVNTEAFF. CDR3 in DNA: TGCAGCGTTGAAGGGGGCAGTGTGAACACTGAAGCTTTCTTT.

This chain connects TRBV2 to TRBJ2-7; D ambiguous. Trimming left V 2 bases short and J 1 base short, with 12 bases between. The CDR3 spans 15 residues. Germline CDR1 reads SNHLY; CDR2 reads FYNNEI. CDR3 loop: CASSEPHSGSYEQYF. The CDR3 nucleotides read TGTGCCAGCAGTGAACCTCACTCCGGGTCCTACGAGCAGTACTTC.

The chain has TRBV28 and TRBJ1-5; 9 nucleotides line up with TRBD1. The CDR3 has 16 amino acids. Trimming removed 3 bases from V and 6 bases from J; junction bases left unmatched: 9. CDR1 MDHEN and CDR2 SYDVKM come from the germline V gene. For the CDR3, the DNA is TGTGCCAGCAGTTTTACGGGACAGGGTCAACGTCAGCCCCAGCATTTT. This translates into CASSFTGQGQRQPQHF. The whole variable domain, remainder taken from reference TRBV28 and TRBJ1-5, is DVKVTQSSRYLVKRTGEKVFLECVQDMDHENMFWYRQDPGLGLRLIYFSYDVKMKEKGDIPEGYSVSREKKERFSLILESASTNQTSMYLCASSFTGQGQRQPQHFGDGTRLSIL.

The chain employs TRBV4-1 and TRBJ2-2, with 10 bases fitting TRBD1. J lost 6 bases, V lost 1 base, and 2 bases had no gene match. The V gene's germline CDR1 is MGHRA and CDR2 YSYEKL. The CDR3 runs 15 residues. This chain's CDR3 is CASSQGGQGAGELFF. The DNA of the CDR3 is TGCGCCAGCAGCCAAGGCGGACAGGGGGCCGGGGAGCTGTTTTTT.

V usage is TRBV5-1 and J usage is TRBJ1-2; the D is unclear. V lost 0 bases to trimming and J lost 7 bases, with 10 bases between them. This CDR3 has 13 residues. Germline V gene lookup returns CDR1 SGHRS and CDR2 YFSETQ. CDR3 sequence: CASSLGQSSGYTF. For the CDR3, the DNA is TGCGCCAGCAGCTTGGGGCAGTCCTCTGGCTACACCTTC.

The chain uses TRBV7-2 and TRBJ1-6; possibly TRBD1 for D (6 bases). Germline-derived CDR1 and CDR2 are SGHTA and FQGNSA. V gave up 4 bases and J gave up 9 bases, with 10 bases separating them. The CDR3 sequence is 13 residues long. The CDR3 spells CASSSMTGSPLHF. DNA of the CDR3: TGTGCCAGCAGCTCCATGACAGGTTCACCCCTCCACTTT.

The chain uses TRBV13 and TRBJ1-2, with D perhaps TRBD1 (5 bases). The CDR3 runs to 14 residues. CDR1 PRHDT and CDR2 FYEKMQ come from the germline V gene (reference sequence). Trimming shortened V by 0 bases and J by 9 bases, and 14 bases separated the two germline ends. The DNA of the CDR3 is TGTGCCAGCAGCTTAGGGGCAGGGCAGGGTCGCTACACCTTC. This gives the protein CASSLGAGQGRYTF.

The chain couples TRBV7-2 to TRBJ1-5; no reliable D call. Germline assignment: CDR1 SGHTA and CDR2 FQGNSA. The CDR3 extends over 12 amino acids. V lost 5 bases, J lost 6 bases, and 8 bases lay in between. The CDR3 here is CASSGSGQPQHF. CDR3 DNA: TGTGCCAGCAGCGGGTCGGGTCAGCCCCAGCATTTT.

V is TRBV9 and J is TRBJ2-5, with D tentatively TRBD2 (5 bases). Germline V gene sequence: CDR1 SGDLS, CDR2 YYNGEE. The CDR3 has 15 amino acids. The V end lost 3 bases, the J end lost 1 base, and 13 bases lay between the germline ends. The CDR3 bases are TGTGCCAGCAGCGCCGCCCAGAGCGGCCAAGAGACCCAGTACTTC. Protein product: CASSAAQSGQETQYF.

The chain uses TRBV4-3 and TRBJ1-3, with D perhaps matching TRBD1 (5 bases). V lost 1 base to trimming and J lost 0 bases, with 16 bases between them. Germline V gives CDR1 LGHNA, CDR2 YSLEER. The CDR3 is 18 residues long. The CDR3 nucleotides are TGCGCCAGCAGCCAAGGCAAGACAGACCCCCTCTCTGGAAACACCATATATTTT. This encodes CASSQGKTDPLSGNTIYF.

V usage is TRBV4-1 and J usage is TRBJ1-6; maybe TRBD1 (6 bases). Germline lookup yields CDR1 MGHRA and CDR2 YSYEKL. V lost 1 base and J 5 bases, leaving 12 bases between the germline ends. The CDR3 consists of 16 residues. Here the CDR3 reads CASSQGRQGHNSPLHF. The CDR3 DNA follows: TGCGCCAGCAGCCAAGGGAGGCAGGGGCATAATTCACCCCTCCACTTT.

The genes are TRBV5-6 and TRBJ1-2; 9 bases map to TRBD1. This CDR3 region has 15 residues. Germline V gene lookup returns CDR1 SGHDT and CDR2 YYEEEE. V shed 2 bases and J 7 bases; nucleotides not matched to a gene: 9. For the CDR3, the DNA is TGTGCCAGCAGCTTAATAGGACAGGGGATAGTTGGCTACACCTTC. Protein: CASSLIGQGIVGYTF.

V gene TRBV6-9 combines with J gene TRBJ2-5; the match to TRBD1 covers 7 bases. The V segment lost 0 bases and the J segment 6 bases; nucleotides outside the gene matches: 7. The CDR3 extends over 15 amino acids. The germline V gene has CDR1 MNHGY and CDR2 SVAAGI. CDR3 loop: CASSYSLTGIKTQYF. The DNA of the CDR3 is TGTGCCAGCAGTTATTCCCTGACAGGGATTAAGACCCAGTACTTC.